Below are 29 T cell receptor beta chains sequenced from a single sample in a study of T cells expressing NK-cell markers. Reanalyzing the 5' RACE reads, TCRdb keeps one entry per CDR3 protein, without DNA. This repertoire includes hundreds of thousands of distinct CDR3 sequences. Sequenced sample: blood T cells: a sorted CD56 or NKG2C T cell subset, CD4+ or CD8+ T cells, or bulk PBMC T cells (not recorded which). These receptor sequences come from a man aged 18 to 69 in good health.

The V call is TRBV29-1, the J call TRBJ1-4; absent DNA, TCRdb's TRBD1 call cannot be checked. CDR1 is SQVTM, CDR2 ANQGSEA, per germline. The CDR3 consists of 11 residues. The CDR3 region is CSVRHGEKLFF. Drawing the rest from reference TRBV29-1 and TRBJ1-4, the complete variable domain is SAVISQKPSRDICQRGTSLTIQCQVDSQVTMMFWYRQQPGQSLTLIATANQGSEATYESGFVIDKFPISRPNLTFSTLTVSNMSPEDSSIYLCSVRHGEKLFFGSGTQLSVL.

The chain has TRBV7-2 and TRBJ2-1. The CDR3 length is 12 residues. The germline V gene has CDR1 SGHTA and CDR2 FQGNSA. The CDR3 is CASSFRTGEQFF.

The rearrangement joins TRBV29-1 to TRBJ2-3; the TCRdb D gene call, TRBD2, has no DNA to confirm it. The CDR3 consists of 16 residues. Germline V gives CDR1 SQVTM, CDR2 ANQGSEA. The CDR3 loop reads CSVVVISGGATDTQYF.

The V gene is TRBV6-4, the J gene TRBJ2-3; TCRdb gives TRBD2 as the D gene, but with no DNA this cannot be confirmed. CDR1 is MRHNA, CDR2 SNTAGT, per germline. The CDR3 contains 17 residues. CDR3 amino acids: CASSDSFLAGVTDTQYF.

The gene calls are TRBV28 and TRBJ1-5; TCRdb's assignment of TRBD1 cannot be checked, as there is no DNA. From germline, CDR1 is MDHEN and CDR2 SYDVKM. The CDR3 is 14 residues long. This chain's CDR3 is CASSLWGQGQPQHF.

V gene TRBV25-1 combines with J gene TRBJ2-1. Germline V gene lookup returns CDR1 MGHDK and CDR2 SYGVNS. The CDR3 has 12 amino acids. CDR3: CASSERFNEQFF.

The chain employs TRBV29-1 and TRBJ2-7; TCRdb selects TRBD2, and the lack of DNA leaves this call unchecked. From germline, CDR1 is SQVTM and CDR2 ANQGSEA. The CDR3 length is 12 residues. CDR3 sequence: CRVQREGYEQYF.

The rearrangement uses TRBV28 and TRBJ2-7; TCRdb lists TRBD1, though no DNA is available to test this call. Germline lookup yields CDR1 MDHEN and CDR2 SYDVKM. This CDR3 spans 15 amino acids. CDR3 sequence: CASKLGQGLGYEQYF.

The chain recombines TRBV19 with TRBJ2-1; without DNA, the TCRdb call of TRBD2 cannot be checked. The CDR3 has 15 residues. Germline V lookup: CDR1 LNHDA, CDR2 SQIVND (reference sequence). CDR3 in amino acids: CASQGLAGGSLEQFF.

The chain has TRBV20-1 and TRBJ2-1; the D call from TCRdb, TRBD2, cannot be confirmed without DNA. The CDR3 contains 16 residues. CDR1 and CDR2 (germline): DFQATT, SNEGSKA (reference sequence). The CDR3 loop reads CSAHKTSGGFYNEQFF.

The chain joins TRBV18 to TRBJ2-7; no DNA is available, so the TRBD1 call from TCRdb remains unchecked. The CDR3 covers 16 residues. The germline gives CDR1 KGHSH, CDR2 LQKENI. CDR3 sequence: CASSRTRGQGRYEQYF.

V gene TRBV6-1 combines with J gene TRBJ1-2; the D call from TCRdb, TRBD1, cannot be confirmed without DNA. The germline V gene has CDR1 MNHNS and CDR2 SASEGT. CDR3 size: 15 residues. CDR3: CASKDRGIANYGYTF.

V is TRBV7-9 and J is TRBJ2-4. CDR3 size: 15 residues. Germline lookup yields CDR1 SEHNR and CDR2 FQNEAQ (reference sequence). The CDR3 spells CASTHAALAKNIQYF.

The V and J genes are TRBV18 and TRBJ2-2. The CDR3 consists of 14 residues. Germline V lookup: CDR1 KGHSH, CDR2 LQKENI. CDR3 protein: CASSGRPNTGELFF.

The V call is TRBV7-8, the J call TRBJ2-1; TCRdb's D call of TRBD1 is untestable without DNA. Germline assignment: CDR1 SGHVS and CDR2 FQNEAQ. This CDR3 region has 14 residues. CDR3 in amino acids: CASSLGPSRGEQFF.

This chain connects TRBV29-1 to TRBJ2-5; without DNA, the TCRdb call of TRBD1 cannot be checked. Germline lookup yields CDR1 SQVTM and CDR2 ANQGSEA. The length of the CDR3 is 12 residues. The CDR3 protein is CSVRTPGGAQYF.

The chain is built from TRBV14 and TRBJ1-1. This CDR3 region has 14 residues. Germline V gives CDR1 SGHDN, CDR2 FVKESK. CDR3: CASSLSVLNTEAFF.

The chain's CDR3 is CAISESGQGMNTEAFF. The chain carries TRBV10-3 and TRBJ1-1; the D call from TCRdb, TRBD1, cannot be confirmed without DNA. In germline, CDR1 is ENHRY, CDR2 SYGVKD. This CDR3 region has 16 residues.

The chain links TRBV5-1 to TRBJ2-1; TCRdb gives TRBD2 as the D gene, but with no DNA this cannot be confirmed. The CDR3 sequence is 16 residues long. Germline V gene data show CDR1 as SGHRS and CDR2 as YFSETQ. This CDR3 reads CASSLVKGTSGGEQFF.

The gene calls are TRBV7-6 and TRBJ2-2; TCRdb lists TRBD2, though no DNA is available to test this call. The V gene's germline CDR1 is SGHVS and CDR2 FNYEAQ. The CDR3 contains 17 residues. CDR3 protein: CASSSGLAGTYTGELFF.

This chain connects TRBV14 to TRBJ2-3. This CDR3 has 13 residues. Germline-derived CDR1 and CDR2 are SGHDN and FVKESK. CDR3 amino acids: CASSQEWFDTQYF. Full variable domain (outside the CDR3, taken from reference TRBV14 and TRBJ2-3): EAGVTQFPSHSVIEKGQTVTLRCDPISGHDNLYWYRRVMGKEIKFLLHFVKESKQDESGMPNNRFLAERTGGTYSTLKVQPAELEDSGVYFCASSQEWFDTQYFGPGTRLTVL.

The chain is built from TRBV21-1 and TRBJ2-1; TCRdb returns TRBD2, unconfirmable since there is no DNA. TRBV21-1 is marked as a pseudogene. The CDR3 totals 20 residues. This CDR3 is CASSSQGLAQIQSSYNEQFF.

The V call is TRBV6-5, the J call TRBJ2-4; checking the TCRdb D call of TRBD1 is not possible without DNA. The germline V gene encodes CDR1 MNHEY and CDR2 SVGAGI. The CDR3 extends over 11 amino acids. The CDR3: CASRGGVIQYF.

The chain carries TRBV5-4 and TRBJ2-3; the D gene TCRdb calls, TRBD1, cannot be checked with no DNA. CDR1 SGHNT and CDR2 YYREEE come from the germline V gene (reference sequence). This CDR3 has 15 amino acids. This CDR3 is CASRDRDRGRDTQYF. The full variable domain, with the rest looked up from reference TRBV5-4 and TRBJ2-3, is ETGVTQSPTHLIKTRGQQVTLRCSSQSGHNTVSWYQQALGQGPQFIFQYYREEENGRGNFPPRFSGLQFPNYSSELNVNALELDDSALYLCASRDRDRGRDTQYFGPGTRLTVL.

This rearrangement joins TRBV5-1 to TRBJ1-6; TCRdb reports TRBD1, a call that lacks DNA to check it against. Germline V lookup: CDR1 SGHRS, CDR2 YFSETQ. The CDR3 sequence is 14 residues long. CDR3 protein: CASRGGQPEEPLHF.

The chain is built from TRBV24-1 and TRBJ2-3; TCRdb picks TRBD1, but there is no DNA to check that call. The CDR3 consists of 14 residues. Germline CDR1 and CDR2: KGHDR and SFDVKD. The CDR3 sequence is CATSDLSGSDTQYF.

The chain carries TRBV2 and TRBJ1-2. This CDR3 has 13 residues. Germline CDR1 SNHLY, CDR2 FYNNEI. CDR3 sequence: CASILISTAGYTF.

The chain is built from TRBV7-2 and TRBJ2-1. Germline CDR1 is SGHTA and CDR2 is FQGNSA. CDR3 length: 15 amino acids. The CDR3 spells CASSLLEVSSNEQFF.

This rearrangement joins TRBV27 to TRBJ2-1; TCRdb returns TRBD1, unconfirmable since there is no DNA. The CDR3 is made up of 14 amino acids. CDR1 MNHEY and CDR2 SMNVEV come from the germline V gene (reference sequence). CDR3 sequence: CASRWDRSYNEQFF.